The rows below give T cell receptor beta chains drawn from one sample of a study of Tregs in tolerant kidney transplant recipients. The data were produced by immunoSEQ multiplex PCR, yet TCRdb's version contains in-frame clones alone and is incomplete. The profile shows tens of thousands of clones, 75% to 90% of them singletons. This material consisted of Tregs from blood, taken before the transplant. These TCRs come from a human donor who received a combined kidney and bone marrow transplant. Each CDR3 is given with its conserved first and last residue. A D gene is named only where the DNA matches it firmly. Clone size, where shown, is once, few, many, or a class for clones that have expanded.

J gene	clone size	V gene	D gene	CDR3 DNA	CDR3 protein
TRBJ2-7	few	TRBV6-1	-	TGTGCCAGCAGTGCCCACGACAGCCCCCTCTACGAGCAGTACTTC	CASSAHDSPLYEQYF
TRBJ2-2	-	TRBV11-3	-	TGTGCCAGCAGCTTAGCCGGGGTCGGGGAGCTGTTTTTT	CASSLAGVGELFF
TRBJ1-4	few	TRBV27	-	TGTGCCAGCAGTCGGGGGCGGAGTGAAAAACTGTTTTTT	CASSRGRSEKLFF
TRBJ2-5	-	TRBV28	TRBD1	TGTGCCAGCAGTTTATGGGACAGGGGGAAAGAGACCCAGTACTTC	CASSLWDRGKETQYF
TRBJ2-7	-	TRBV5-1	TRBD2	TGCGCCAGCAGGCTCCTAGCGGGAGGGCACTACGAGCAGTACTTC	CASRLLAGGHYEQYF
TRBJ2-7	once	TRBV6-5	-	TGTGCCAGCCGGAAAACAGGAGGAGGCGAGCAGTACTTC	CASRKTGGGEQYF
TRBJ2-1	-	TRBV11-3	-	TGTGCCAGCAGCCCTCGAGGGGGTTGGAATGAGCAGTTCTTC	CASSPRGGWNEQFF
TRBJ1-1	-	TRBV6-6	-	TGTGCCAGCAGTCACAGGACGGTGAACACTGAAGCTTTCTTT	CASSHRTVNTEAFF
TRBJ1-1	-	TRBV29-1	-	TGCAGCGTCGAACAACCCTGGGGTTTGAACACTGAAGCTTTCTTT	CSVEQPWGLNTEAFF
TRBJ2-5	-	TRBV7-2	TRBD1	TGTGCCAGCAGCTTTACGACAGGGGGTAAAGAGACCCAGTACTTC	CASSFTTGGKETQYF
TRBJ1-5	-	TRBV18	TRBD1	TGTGCCAGCTCACCGACAGGGAATAGCAATCAGCCCCAGCATTTT	CASSPTGNSNQPQHF
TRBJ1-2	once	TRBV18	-	TGTGCCAGCTCACCGGTCTCTCTCCCCGGCTACACCTTC	CASSPVSLPGYTF
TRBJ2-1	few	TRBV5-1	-	TGCGCCAGCAGCTCGGATTGGGGGAGTGGGTATGAGCAGTTCTTC	CASSSDWGSGYEQFF
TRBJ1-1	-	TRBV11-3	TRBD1	TGTGCCAGCAGCCCTGGGCAGGGGGCGAACACTGAAGCTTTCTTT	CASSPGQGANTEAFF
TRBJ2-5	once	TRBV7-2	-	TGTGCCAGCAGCTTATCTGGGGCAGAGGAGGGGGAGACCCAGTACTTC	CASSLSGAEEGETQYF
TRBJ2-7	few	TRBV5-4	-	TGTGCCAGCAGCTTTAGCGGTTCCACGAACTACGAGCAGTACTTC	CASSFSGSTNYEQYF
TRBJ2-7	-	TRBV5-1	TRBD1	TGCGCCAGCAGCCCCCTGGGGGACAGATACGAGCAGTACTTC	CASSPLGDRYEQYF
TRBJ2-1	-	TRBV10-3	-	TGTGCCATCAGTATCGGACAAGAAGGTTACAATGAGCAGTTCTTC	CAISIGQEGYNEQFF
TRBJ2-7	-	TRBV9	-	TGTGCCAGCAGCGTAGGTCAGGGCGGGTCCGAGCAGTACTTC	CASSVGQGGSEQYF
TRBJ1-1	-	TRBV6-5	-	TGTGCCAGCAGTTACGGGACATCTAACACTGAAGCTTTCTTT	CASSYGTSNTEAFF
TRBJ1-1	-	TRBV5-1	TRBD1	TGCGCCAGCAGCCCCGGACAGGGGGCGAATGCTTTCTTT	CASSPGQGANAFF
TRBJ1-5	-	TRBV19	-	TGTGCCAGTAGTATTGTGGGCAGCAATCAGCCCCAGCATTTT	CASSIVGSNQPQHF
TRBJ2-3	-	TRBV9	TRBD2	TGTGCCAGCAGTGGCTTTGGACTAGCGGGCCGCACAGATACGCAGTATTTT	CASSGFGLAGRTDTQYF
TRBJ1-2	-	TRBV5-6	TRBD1	TGTGCCAGCAGCTTAGGACAGGGACCCTATGGCTACACCTTC	CASSLGQGPYGYTF
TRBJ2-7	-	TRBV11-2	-	TGTGCCAGCAGTCATGTATCTGGGGCCTACGAGCAGTACTTC	CASSHVSGAYEQYF
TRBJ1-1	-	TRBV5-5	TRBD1	TGTGCCAGCAGCCACAGGGGATTGAACACTGAAGCTTTCTTT	CASSHRGLNTEAFF